The entry below describes one T cell receptor (beta chain). What it binds is unknown. Only in-frame clones appear in the TCRdb table, and some are missing; sequencing was by immunoSEQ multiplex PCR. The sample carries around 260,000 clones, approximately 93% recorded once. These data come from a study of T cell responses to AZD1222 COVID-19 vaccine. Overall study results and limits: Unmutated variant regions are reportedly the target of nearly half of TCRs that are spike-specific. Spike-specific TCR depth and breadth grew after two AZD1222 doses. At baseline, seropositivity was found in only a handful of AZD1222 recipients. Without day 14 samples, only post-peak T cell repertoires were studied.

The CDR3 consists of 13 residues. The V gene's germline CDR1 is LGHDT and CDR2 YNNKEL (reference sequence). Trimming cost V 2 bases and J 6 bases, with 10 bases left between them. J is TRBJ1-2 and V is TRBV3-1 (or the pseudogene TRBV3-2); D perhaps matches TRBD1 (5 bases). The sequence was obtained from an adult in good health. Source: peripheral blood, taken on day 0 of AZD1222 vaccination. The CDR3 reads CASSQKGADGYTF. In DNA, the CDR3 is TGTGCCAGCAGCCAAAAAGGGGCCGATGGCTACACCTTC.